The present TCR beta chain was sequenced within a study of T cell responses to AZD1222 COVID-19 vaccine. Study-level points and caveats: Spike regions recognized by vaccine-associated CD4 TCRs spanned the protein, led by 160-218 and 743-854. Seropositive status at baseline applied to only six AZD1222 recipients. Most donors were white British, females outnumbered males, and clonal diversity was possibly underestimated. In all cases, repertoires were sampled only after the peak T cell response.

Profiled with immunoSEQ multiplex PCR; TCRdb holds only in-frame clones, not every one. This table has tens of thousands of clones, under 95% appearing once. The germline V gene encodes CDR1 MNHNY and CDR2 SVGAGI (reference sequence). The CDR3 totals 16 residues. V dropped 3 bases and J dropped 2 bases, with 17 bases sitting between them. Concerning this clone: Its antigen is unknown.

The clonotype originates from an adult in good health. The starting material was peripheral blood, obtained on day 0 of AZD1222 vaccination. The chain joins TRBV6-6 to TRBJ2-7; D uncertain. The CDR3 protein is CASSYHTVGEAYEQYF. In DNA form, the CDR3 reads TGTGCCAGCAGTTATCATACCGTAGGAGAAGCCTACGAGCAGTACTTC.